A single count supports the clone carrying this T cell receptor (beta chain). Original handling: Amplified reference gene primers provided the basis for estimating nucleated cell counts. Only in-frame clones appear in the TCRdb table, and some are missing; sequencing was by immunoSEQ multiplex PCR. The V and J calls and clone size are taken from that table; D and trimming were inferred from the DNA. Among about 200,000 clones listed, around 80% were seen once. The data belong to a study of blood T cell repertoires in COVID-19. Study-level information: Samples taken during acute and convalescent COVID-19 were collected in the United States, Italy and Spain. Nucleic acid was either cDNA or gDNA, and it came from T cells, B-cell-depleted T cells, or PBMCs.

V gave up 9 bases and J gave up 0 bases, with 15 bases separating them. CDR1 LNHDA and CDR2 SQIVND come from the germline V gene (reference sequence). The length of the CDR3 is 15 residues. This TCR came from a woman between 65 and 79 years old with acute or convalescent COVID-19. Sample: peripheral blood. The chain employs TRBV19 and TRBJ1-3; D is ambiguous. The CDR3 nucleotides are TGTGCCAGCCTAGCTGGGGTGAGCTCTGGAAACACCATATATTTT. Protein: CASLAGVSSGNTIYF. Filled out from reference TRBV19 and TRBJ1-3, the complete variable domain reads DGGITQSPKYLFRKEGQNVTLSCEQNLNHDAMYWYRQDPGQGLRLIYYSQIVNDFQKGDIAEGYSVSREKKESFPLTVTSAQKNPTAFYLCASLAGVSSGNTIYFGEGSWLTVV.